One T cell receptor (beta chain) is described in this entry. The data originate from a study of blood T cell repertoires in COVID-19. Background on the study: COVID-19 samples collected from the United States, Italy and Spain covered acute and convalescent phases. In each case, the material was cDNA or gDNA derived from T cells, B-cell-depleted T cells, or PBMCs.

This table comes from immunoSEQ multiplex PCR, and its TCRdb copy is limited to in-frame clones, with some not included. The table lists about 170,000 clones, about 87% of them singletons. V dropped 5 bases and J dropped 5 bases, with 13 bases sitting between them. This CDR3 contains 14 residues. From germline, CDR1 is LNHNV and CDR2 YYDKDF (reference sequence). The chain employs TRBV15 and TRBJ1-5, with D possibly matching TRBD1 (6 bases). Sequencing used peripheral blood. The receptor was isolated from a man aged 60 to 69 with acute or convalescent COVID-19. CDR3 protein: CATSDGGAYQPQHF. The CDR3 coding sequence is TGTGCCACCAGCGACGGGGGGGCCTATCAGCCCCAGCATTTT.